Listed below are T cell receptor beta chains from one sample, sequenced in a study of shared clonotypes between healthy human individuals. Measured with immunoSEQ multiplex PCR; TCRdb has only the in-frame clones, and not every one. The sample consists of fewer than 1.8 million clones, 98% of them appearing once. The sample consisted of naive CD4+ T cells sorted from blood. Source of these receptors: a young man in good health. Each CDR3 is given with its conserved first and last residue. The D gene is left open where the match is weak. Size is stated for part of the rows, as once, few or many counts, or as a class when the clone is expanded.

TRBJ1-3,-,-,TRBV5-1,CASSPRLRGAGNTIYF,TGCGCCAGCAGCCCCCGACTCAGGGGAGCAGGAAACACCATATATTTT
TRBJ1-1,-,once,TRBV6-1,CASNARIQNTEAFF,TGTGCCAGCAATGCGAGGATCCAGAACACTGAAGCTTTCTTT
TRBJ2-7,TRBD2,-,TRBV9,CASSVGLAGGPSEQYF,TGTGCCAGCAGCGTAGGGCTAGCGGGAGGGCCATCCGAGCAGTACTTC
TRBJ2-1,TRBD1,-,TRBV5-1,CASSKGTGNNEQFF,TGCGCCAGCAGCAAAGGGACAGGGAACAATGAGCAGTTCTTC
TRBJ2-1,-,-,TRBV18,CASSPGTGSQFF,TGTGCCAGCTCACCAGGGACCGGATCGCAGTTCTTC
TRBJ2-5,-,-,TRBV29-1,CSVGPTLGGGGTQYF,TGCAGCGTTGGCCCCACGTTGGGGGGAGGAGGGACCCAGTACTTC
TRBJ2-3,-,-,TRBV7-2,CASSLRQGTDTQYF,TGTGCCAGCAGCTTAAGGCAGGGGACAGATACGCAGTATTTT
TRBJ2-7,TRBD2,-,TRBV27,CASSISGSVYEQYF,TGTGCCAGCAGTATTAGCGGGAGTGTGTACGAGCAGTACTTC
TRBJ2-2,-,-,TRBV30,CAWRMRVAPNTGELFF,TGTGCCTGGAGGATGCGGGTAGCCCCGAACACCGGGGAGCTGTTTTTT
TRBJ2-7,TRBD1,-,TRBV7-9,CASSGTGQGVYEQYF,TGTGCCAGCAGCGGGACGGGACAGGGGGTCTACGAGCAGTACTTC
TRBJ2-1,-,-,TRBV11-2,CASSLSSGVGDNEQFF,TGTGCCAGCAGCTTAAGTTCAGGAGTTGGGGATAATGAGCAGTTCTTC
TRBJ2-3,-,-,TRBV25-1,CASSEWKDATDTQYF,TGTGCCAGCAGTGAATGGAAGGACGCAACAGATACGCAGTATTTT
TRBJ2-7,TRBD2,-,TRBV6-5,CASSQTSGSSYEQYF,TGTGCCAGCAGTCAGACTAGCGGGAGCTCCTACGAGCAGTACTTC
TRBJ1-3,TRBD1,-,TRBV4-3,CASSRTIQGNSGNTIYF,TGCGCCAGCAGCCGCACGATACAGGGGAACTCTGGAAACACCATATATTTT
TRBJ2-1,TRBD2,-,TRBV5-1,CASSLAGLAGVNEQFF,TGCGCCAGCAGCTTGGCCGGGCTAGCGGGTGTAAATGAGCAGTTCTTC
TRBJ2-7,-,-,TRBV10-1,CASSGDARDEQYF,TGCGCCAGCAGTGGGGATGCGAGGGACGAGCAGTACTTC
TRBJ1-5,-,-,TRBV2,CASSGSGDQPQHF,TGTGCCAGCAGTGGGTCAGGGGATCAGCCCCAGCATTTT
TRBJ1-2,-,-,TRBV11-2,CASSPSRGLYGYTF,TGTGCCAGCAGCCCGAGTAGGGGCCTCTATGGCTACACCTTC
TRBJ1-1,-,-,TRBV7-9,CASSLTEDPPEAFF,TGTGCCAGCAGCTTAACCGAAGACCCCCCTGAAGCTTTCTTT
TRBJ2-7,TRBD2,-,TRBV11-2,CASSRAGVSYEQYF,TGTGCCAGCAGCCGGGCGGGAGTATCCTACGAGCAGTACTTC
TRBJ2-5,-,-,TRBV6-1,CASSSTWGQYF,TGTGCCAGCAGTTCAACCTGGGGCCAGTACTTC
TRBJ2-2,-,once,TRBV9,CASSVLQNTGELFF,TGTGCCAGCAGCGTACTACAGAACACCGGGGAGCTGTTTTTT
TRBJ2-1,TRBD2,-,TRBV9,CASSVVVAGPYNEQFF,TGTGCCAGCAGCGTAGTGGTAGCGGGACCCTACAATGAGCAGTTCTTC
TRBJ2-1,-,-,TRBV2,CATLLANSYNEQFF,TGTGCCACTCTCCTAGCGAACTCCTACAATGAGCAGTTCTTC
TRBJ2-1,-,-,TRBV5-4,CASSFLARGEQFF,TGTGCCAGCAGCTTTCTGGCGAGGGGGGAGCAGTTCTTC
TRBJ1-3,-,-,TRBV27,CASSLDGRGYSGNTIYF,TGTGCCAGCAGTTTAGACGGTCGGGGCTACTCTGGAAACACCATATATTTT
TRBJ2-1,-,-,TRBV2,CASLADLSYNEQFF,TGTGCCAGCTTGGCGGACCTCTCCTACAATGAGCAGTTCTTC
TRBJ1-5,-,-,TRBV18,CASSPTVKDQPQHF,TGTGCCAGCTCACCGACGGTGAAGGATCAGCCCCAGCATTTT
TRBJ2-7,-,-,TRBV28,CASSSRDLGYEQYF,TGTGCCAGCAGTTCCCGGGACCTAGGTTACGAGCAGTACTTC
TRBJ2-4,-,-,TRBV19,CASSAHGGSAAKNIQYF,TGTGCCAGTAGTGCGCACGGAGGTAGCGCAGCCAAAAACATTCAGTACTTC
TRBJ2-5,-,-,TRBV5-4,CASSFLTQETQYF,TGTGCCAGCAGCTTCCTGACTCAAGAGACCCAGTACTTC
TRBJ2-7,-,-,TRBV18,CASSHGGERPYEQYF,TGTGCCAGCTCCCATGGAGGGGAGAGACCCTACGAGCAGTACTTC
TRBJ2-3,-,-,TRBV5-6,CASSRPGRGSTDTQYF,TGTGCCAGCAGCCGCCCGGGCAGGGGTAGCACAGATACGCAGTATTTT
TRBJ2-1,TRBD1,-,TRBV27,CASSSGTGGYNEQFF,TGTGCCAGCAGTTCCGGGACAGGGGGGTACAATGAGCAGTTCTTC
TRBJ2-7,TRBD1,-,TRBV29-1,CSVEEGWGQGVAYEQYF,TGCAGCGTTGAAGAGGGCTGGGGACAGGGTGTTGCGTACGAGCAGTACTTC
TRBJ2-5,-,-,TRBV5-1,CASSLAPQVEETQYF,TGCGCCAGCAGCTTGGCTCCTCAGGTGGAGGAGACCCAGTACTTC
TRBJ2-7,-,-,TRBV19,CASSIGLFNYEQYF,TGTGCCAGTAGTATAGGGCTCTTCAACTACGAGCAGTACTTC
TRBJ1-1,-,-,TRBV5-1,CASSMNTEAFF,TGCGCCAGCTCTATGAACACTGAAGCTTTCTTT
TRBJ2-1,-,-,TRBV7-2,CASSPLAKKQFF,TGTGCCAGCAGCCCACTAGCAAAGAAGCAGTTCTTC
TRBJ2-2,TRBD1,-,TRBV19,CASSRRSVGTGGTGELFF,TGTGCCAGTAGTAGGCGTTCGGTGGGGACAGGGGGCACCGGGGAGCTGTTTTTT
TRBJ2-3,-,once,TRBV6-7,CASSYISGTDTQYF,TGTGCCAGCAGTTACATTTCAGGCACAGATACGCAGTATTTT
TRBJ2-7,-,-,TRBV18,CASSPGTLNSYEQYF,TGTGCCAGCTCACCCGGGACACTAAACTCCTACGAGCAGTACTTC
TRBJ2-7,-,-,TRBV6-1,CASSPSSYEQYF,TGTGCCAGCAGTCCGTCTTCCTACGAGCAGTACTTC
TRBJ2-3,-,once,TRBV10-3,CAISESVPTDTQYF,TGTGCCATCAGTGAGTCGGTACCAACAGATACGCAGTATTTT
TRBJ1-2,-,-,TRBV2,CASIPEGMGYTF,TGTGCCAGCATTCCGGAAGGGATGGGCTACACCTTC
TRBJ1-5,-,-,TRBV25-1,CASSGYRDNQPQHF,TGTGCCAGCAGTGGCTACAGGGACAATCAGCCCCAGCATTTT
TRBJ2-7,TRBD2,once,TRBV27,CASSSRTSVRSSAYEQYF,TGTGCCAGCAGTTCCCGGACTAGCGTGAGGAGTAGCGCCTACGAGCAGTACTTC